This T cell receptor (beta chain) stems from a study of cytomegalovirus exposure and HLA in healthy donors. Whole-study context: As released early, the data held some 85 million unique TCRs from HLA-typed donors. Study conclusions and caveats: The listing of 150 to 200 TCR beta chains classed them as cytomegalovirus-associated. Associated with HLA alleles at 0.05 false discovery rate in a later analysis were about 17,000 TCR beta sequences.

The CDR3 has 14 residues. V lost 8 bases and J 0 bases, leaving 13 bases between the germline ends. Germline lookup yields CDR1 SGHAT and CDR2 FQNNGV. Note on this clone: As yet, its antigen is unknown.

PCR employed 60 Vbeta and 13 Jbeta primers. Clones were sequenced by immunoSEQ multiplex PCR, and TCRdb holds only the in-frame ones, with some missing. The sample consists of roughly 160,000 clones, 80% of them appearing once. Healthy bone marrow donors made up the donor group. The gene calls are TRBV11-2 and TRBJ1-1; D remains ambiguous. Sequenced input: PBMCs. This clonotype originated in a woman in her fifties or sixties in good health and CMV-seropositive. Written as DNA, the CDR3 is TGTGCCAGCCGCCTGGGCGTAATGAACACTGAAGCTTTCTTT. Its translation is CASRLGVMNTEAFF.